These T cell receptor beta chains were read from a single sample in a study of cytomegalovirus exposure and HLA in healthy donors. This table comes from immunoSEQ multiplex PCR, and its TCRdb copy is limited to in-frame clones, with some not included. The sample totals about 140,000 clones; its top ten clones hold over 2%. Material for sequencing was PBMCs. Source of these receptors: a woman aged 18-29 years in good health and CMV-seronegative. Each CDR3 is given with its conserved first and last residue. The D gene is left open where the match is weak.

j_call v_call d_call cdr3_aa cdr3_nt
TRBJ1-1 TRBV19 . CASSSFSREAFF TGTGCCAGTAGTTCTTTCTCACGGGAAGCTTTCTTT
TRBJ1-1 TRBV5-6 TRBD1 CASSPTGQGHTEAFF TGTGCCAGCAGCCCTACTGGACAGGGGCACACTGAAGCTTTCTTT
TRBJ1-1 TRBV11-2 TRBD1 CASSLQGAEAFF TGTGCCAGCAGCTTACAGGGGGCTGAAGCTTTCTTT
TRBJ2-1 TRBV5-1 TRBD2 CASSSTGGAYNEQFF TGCGCCAGCAGCTCAACGGGAGGCGCCTACAATGAGCAGTTCTTC
TRBJ1-2 TRBV7-2 TRBD1 CASSLDRAGYTF TGTGCCAGCAGCTTGGACAGGGCAGGCTACACCTTC
TRBJ1-3 TRBV11-2 TRBD1 CASSPRQGASGNTIYF TGTGCCAGCAGCCCTCGACAGGGGGCCTCTGGAAACACCATATATTTT
TRBJ2-1 TRBV9 TRBD2 CASSVGSGTYNEQFF TGTGCCAGCAGCGTAGGGAGCGGGACGTACAATGAGCAGTTCTTC
TRBJ2-2 TRBV15 . CATSRGGIGELFF TGTGCCACCAGCAGGGGGGGAATCGGGGAGCTGTTTTTT
TRBJ1-5 TRBV6-5 TRBD1 CASSLTGDQGPQHF TGTGCCAGCAGCCTGACAGGGGATCAAGGGCCCCAGCATTTT
TRBJ2-5 TRBV5-1 . CASSQQETQYF TGCGCCAGCAGCCAACAAGAGACCCAGTACTTC
TRBJ1-5 TRBV19 TRBD1 CASSPAGDRGQPQHF TGTGCCAGTAGTCCAGCAGGGGACAGGGGTCAGCCCCAGCATTTT
TRBJ1-5 TRBV7-2 TRBD1 CASSPRRTGGNQPQHF TGTGCCAGCAGCCCGCGCCGGACAGGGGGAAATCAGCCCCAGCATTTT
TRBJ2-7 TRBV27 TRBD1 CASSPGAGGGLDEQYF TGTGCCAGCAGTCCAGGCGCAGGGGGCGGTTTAGACGAGCAGTACTTC
TRBJ2-7 TRBV5-5 . CASSSRPLSYEQYF TGTGCCAGCAGCTCTCGGCCACTATCCTACGAGCAGTACTTC
TRBJ2-1 TRBV5-3 TRBD2 CARSGTLAVASYNEQFF TGTGCCAGAAGCGGAACACTAGCGGTTGCAAGCTACAATGAGCAGTTCTTC
TRBJ1-1 TRBV5-1 TRBD1 CASSGQGLNTEAFF TGCGCCAGCAGTGGACAGGGGCTGAACACTGAAGCTTTCTTT
TRBJ1-1 TRBV4-3 . CASSQGVRGDTEAFF TGCGCCAGCAGCCAAGGAGTTCGGGGAGACACTGAAGCTTTCTTT
TRBJ1-5 TRBV15 . CATSRDQGRSQPQHF TGTGCCACCAGCAGAGATCAGGGTCGGTCCCAGCCCCAGCATTTT
TRBJ2-7 TRBV5-1 . CASSLFLNSYEQYF TGCGCCAGCAGCTTGTTTCTTAACTCCTACGAGCAGTACTTC
TRBJ1-2 TRBV7-8 . CASSSGAVGGYGYTF TGTGCCAGCAGCTCCGGCGCCGTCGGAGGCTATGGCTACACCTTC
TRBJ1-2 TRBV18 . CASSPSGGNYGYTF TGTGCCAGCTCACCGAGTGGCGGAAACTATGGCTACACCTTC
TRBJ1-3 TRBV9 TRBD1 CASSVRGQGSGNTIYF TGTGCCAGCAGCGTACGGGGACAGGGGTCTGGAAACACCATATATTTT
TRBJ2-3 TRBV7-3 . CASSRPGDTQYF TGTGCCAGCAGCCGCCCGGGGGATACGCAGTATTTT
TRBJ2-3 TRBV10-3 . CAISGGVSTDTQYF TGTGCCATCAGTGGCGGGGTTAGCACAGATACGCAGTATTTT
TRBJ2-2 TRBV28 . CASTKPNTGELFF TGTGCCAGCACAAAGCCGAACACCGGGGAGCTGTTTTTT
TRBJ2-2 TRBV9 TRBD2 CASSVRASGHTGELFF TGTGCCAGCAGCGTGAGGGCTAGCGGGCACACCGGGGAGCTGTTTTTT
TRBJ1-2 TRBV28 TRBD1 CASRHTRDRANYGYTF TGTGCCAGCAGACATACCCGGGACAGAGCTAACTATGGCTACACCTTC
TRBJ2-1 TRBV7-2 TRBD2 CASSFGTSYYNEQFF TGTGCCAGCAGCTTTGGGACTAGCTATTACAATGAGCAGTTCTTC
TRBJ2-3 TRBV7-9 TRBD2 CASSPPGLDTNTQYF TGTGCCAGCAGCCCTCCGGGACTAGATACCAATACGCAGTATTTT
TRBJ1-5 TRBV6-1 . CASGGPQPQHF TGTGCCAGCGGCGGGCCACAGCCCCAGCATTTT
TRBJ2-7 TRBV6-5 TRBD2 CASAWTSGTHEQYF TGTGCCAGCGCGTGGACTAGCGGGACCCACGAGCAGTACTTC
TRBJ2-1 TRBV6-1 . CASSEALGSSYNEQFF TGTGCCAGCAGTGAAGCGTTGGGGAGCTCCTACAATGAGCAGTTCTTC
TRBJ2-5 TRBV27 TRBD1 CASTRRQGQETQYF TGTGCCAGCACCCGGAGACAGGGCCAAGAGACCCAGTACTTC
TRBJ2-5 TRBV6-6 TRBD1 CASSPRDSGQETQYF TGTGCCAGCAGTCCGAGGGACAGTGGACAAGAGACCCAGTACTTC
TRBJ2-5 TRBV5-6 TRBD1 CASSLDPQGEQYF TGTGCCAGCAGCTTGGATCCTCAGGGGGAGCAGTACTTC
TRBJ2-1 TRBV25-1 . CASSEFGVGGSYNEQFF TGTGCCAGCAGTGAATTCGGGGTAGGGGGATCCTACAATGAGCAGTTCTTC
TRBJ2-1 TRBV19 TRBD2 CASSIDRSGRVTGEQFF TGTGCCAGTAGTATTGACCGAAGCGGGAGGGTGACAGGTGAGCAGTTCTTC
TRBJ1-4 TRBV19 TRBD1 CASNRRQGFDEKLFF TGTGCCAGTAATAGACGACAGGGCTTTGATGAAAAACTGTTTTTT
TRBJ1-5 TRBV4-2 TRBD1 CASSQEGQGQPQHF TGTGCCAGCAGCCAAGAAGGACAGGGTCAGCCCCAGCATTTT
TRBJ1-4 TRBV27 TRBD1 CASSPLTGQPAQGEKLFF TGTGCCAGCAGTCCGCTTACGGGACAGCCAGCACAGGGGGAAAAACTGTTTTTT
TRBJ2-5 TRBV29-1 . CSVNGRAGTHQETQYF TGCAGCGTTAATGGGCGGGCAGGGACTCACCAAGAGACCCAGTACTTC
TRBJ1-3 TRBV4-3 . CASSQVGGGNTIYF TGCGCCAGCAGCCAAGTCGGAGGCGGAAACACCATATATTTT
TRBJ2-5 TRBV6-5 TRBD2 CASSYLAGLGRETQYF TGTGCCAGCAGTTACCTAGCGGGACTGGGACGGGAGACCCAGTACTTC
TRBJ2-5 TRBV5-1 TRBD1 CASSYGDSPYQETQYF TGCGCCAGCAGCTACGGGGACAGCCCGTATCAAGAGACCCAGTACTTC
TRBJ2-1 TRBV10-3 . CAISVGENEQFF TGTGCCATCAGTGTCGGAGAAAATGAGCAGTTCTTC
TRBJ1-5 TRBV11-2 . CASSYRDFNQPQHF TGTGCCAGCAGCTACCGGGACTTCAATCAGCCCCAGCATTTT
TRBJ2-1 TRBV20-1 TRBD2 CSRTRVDEQFF TGCAGCCGGACTAGAGTCGATGAGCAGTTCTTC